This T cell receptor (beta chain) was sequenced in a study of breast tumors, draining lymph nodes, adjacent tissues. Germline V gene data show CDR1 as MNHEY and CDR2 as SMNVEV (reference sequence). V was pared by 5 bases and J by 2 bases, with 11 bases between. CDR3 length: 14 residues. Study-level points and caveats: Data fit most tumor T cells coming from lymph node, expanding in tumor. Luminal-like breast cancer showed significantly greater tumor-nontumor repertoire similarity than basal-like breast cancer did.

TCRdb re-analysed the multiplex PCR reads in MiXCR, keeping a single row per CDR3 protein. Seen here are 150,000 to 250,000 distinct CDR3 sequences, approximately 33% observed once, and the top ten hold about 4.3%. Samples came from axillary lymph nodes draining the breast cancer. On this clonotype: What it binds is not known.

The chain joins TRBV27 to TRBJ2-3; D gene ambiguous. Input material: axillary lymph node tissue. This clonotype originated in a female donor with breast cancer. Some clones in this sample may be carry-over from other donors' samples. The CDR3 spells CASSQRFNTDTQYF. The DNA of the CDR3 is TGTGCCAGCAGTCAGCGATTTAACACAGATACGCAGTATTTT.